A single sample gave rise to the 14 T cell receptor beta chains below, sequenced in a study of early T cells in non-severe SARS-CoV-2 infection. Each CDR3 protein is one row after TCRdb ran MiXCR on the 5' RACE reads. The sample records 60,000 or so distinct CDR3 sequences, under 15% being singletons. The sample consisted of whole blood. The receptor source for this set is an adult who was a healthcare worker with PCR-confirmed SARS-CoV-2 infection or an uninfected control (not recorded which).

This clonotype showed up just a few times. CDR3 sequence: CASSWGTENQPQHF. CDR3 nucleotide sequence: TGTGCCAGCAGCTGGGGGACAGAGAATCAGCCCCAGCATTTT. The V call is TRBV5-8, the J call TRBJ1-5; 7 bases agree with TRBD1. J was trimmed by 4 bases and V by 3 bases; bases with no gene match: 4. CDR3 size: 14 residues. Per germline, CDR1 SGHTS and CDR2 YDEGEE.

In its sample, this clonotype was seen many times. This chain joins TRBV7-8 and TRBJ2-3; D is unresolved. Trimming cost V 0 bases and J 4 bases, with 8 bases left between them. The CDR3 extends over 14 amino acids. CDR1 and CDR2 from the germline V gene are SGHVS and FQNEAQ. DNA for the CDR3: TGTGCCAGCAGCTTAGCGGGATGGGCAGATACGCAGTATTTT. Amino acid sequence: CASSLAGWADTQYF.

This clonotype appeared a few times. The rearrangement uses TRBV4-1 and TRBJ1-4; D is possibly TRBD1 (6 bases). V lost 0 bases and J lost 7, with 15 bases in between. Germline V lookup: CDR1 MGHRA, CDR2 YSYEKL. The CDR3 has 16 residues. CDR3 in DNA: TGCGCCAGCAGCCAAGATTTGGAGGGGGAGGGTGAAAAACTGTTTTTT. Translated, it gives CASSQDLEGEGEKLFF.

This clonotype occurred a few times. The chain employs TRBV5-4 and TRBJ2-7, with D possibly being TRBD1 (6 bases). The CDR3 is made up of 13 amino acids. Germline V gene lookup returns CDR1 SGHNT and CDR2 YYREEE (reference sequence). Between the trimmed V and J ends, which lost 3 bases and 1 base, there was a span of 8 bases. CDR3 bases: TGTGCCAGCAGCTGGGACAAATCCTACGAGCAGTACTTC. Translating it yields CASSWDKSYEQYF.

Many counts were recorded for this clonotype. V usage is TRBV11-2 and J usage is TRBJ2-2; maybe TRBD2 (5 bases). The V end lost 1 base, the J end lost 2 bases, and 8 bases lay between the germline ends. This CDR3 has 15 residues. The germline gives CDR1 SGHAT, CDR2 FQNNGV. The CDR3 region has the DNA TGTGCCAGCAGCTTAGCGGGGTCCAACACCGGGGAGCTGTTTTTT. Translating it yields CASSLAGSNTGELFF. The full variable domain, completed using reference TRBV11-2 and TRBJ2-2, is EAGVAQSPRYKIIEKRQSVAFWCNPISGHATLYWYQQILGQGPKLLIQFQNNGVVDDSQLPKDRFSAERLKGVDSTLKIQPAKLEDSAVYLCASSLAGSNTGELFFGEGSRLTVL.

This clonotype was recorded many times. Here the CDR3 reads CASSLVDWQPQHF. The CDR3 DNA is TGTGCCAGCAGCTTAGTAGATTGGCAGCCCCAGCATTTT. The V call is TRBV7-9, the J call TRBJ1-5; D remains ambiguous. The CDR3 is 13 amino acids. Trimming left V 1 base short and J 7 bases short, with 8 bases between. Germline V gene sequence: CDR1 SEHNR, CDR2 FQNEAQ (reference sequence).

This clonotype was counted ten times or more. V and J are TRBV10-3 and TRBJ2-1; D possibly corresponds to TRBD2 (5 bases). This CDR3 has 14 residues. Per germline, CDR1 ENHRY and CDR2 SYGVKD. V was cut by 5 bases and J by 9 bases, with 17 bases left in between. CDR3: CAISPSEDSLEQFF. The CDR3, as DNA: TGTGCCATCAGTCCGTCGGAGGACTCCCTTGAGCAGTTCTTC.

J is TRBJ1-1 and V is TRBV28, with TRBD1 as a possible D gene (5 bases). The CDR3 has 12 amino acids. Between the trimmed V and J ends, which lost 3 bases and 6 bases, there was a span of 8 bases. The germline V gene encodes CDR1 MDHEN and CDR2 SYDVKM. The chain's CDR3 is CASSFQGSEAFF. The CDR3 nucleotides read TGTGCCAGCAGTTTTCAGGGATCTGAAGCTTTCTTT.

The gene calls are TRBV6-1 and TRBJ1-2, with D hard to call. This CDR3 has 13 residues. Germline CDR1 MNHNS, CDR2 SASEGT. V was clipped by 4 bases and J by 6 bases, with 12 bases between them. Here the CDR3 DNA reads TGTGCCAGCAGTGTTGTAGAGGCGGATGGCTACACCTTC. Translated, it gives CASSVVEADGYTF.

The V and J genes are TRBV3-1 and TRBJ2-7; D uncertain. Trimming removed 1 base at V and 3 bases at J, with 4 bases between. CDR3 length: 12 residues. The germline gives CDR1 LGHDT, CDR2 YNNKEL (reference sequence). In nucleotides, the CDR3 is TGTGCCAGCAGCCAAGGGGTCTACGAGCAGTACTTC. Translated: CASSQGVYEQYF.

This clonotype was found many times. V is TRBV6-6 and J is TRBJ1-3, with D uncertain. The CDR3 spans 15 residues. Per the germline V gene, CDR1 is MNHNY and CDR2 is SVGAGI (reference sequence). Trimming left V 2 bases short and J 1 base short, with 9 bases between. As DNA, the CDR3 is TGTGCCAGCAGTTACCCCCAGGCTTCTGGAAACACCATATATTTT. As protein: CASSYPQASGNTIYF.

This clonotype was detected a few times. The chain employs TRBV20-1 and TRBJ1-4; D is undetermined. Germline loops: CDR1 DFQATT, CDR2 SNEGSKA (reference sequence). The V and J ends lost 6 bases and 4 bases respectively, with 12 bases between them. The CDR3 has 13 residues. The CDR3 DNA reads as TGCAGTGCAGCACTTGGCTATAATGAAAAACTGTTTTTT. As protein: CSAALGYNEKLFF.

This clonotype was detected ten times or more. V usage is TRBV20-1 and J usage is TRBJ1-5; no clear D. Trimming removed 7 bases from V and 4 bases from J, with 11 bases in between. The CDR3 loop spans 12 amino acids. Germline V gene lookup returns CDR1 DFQATT and CDR2 SNEGSKA (reference sequence). The CDR3: CSVADGNQPQHF. The CDR3, as DNA: TGCAGTGTTGCCGACGGTAATCAGCCCCAGCATTTT.

This clonotype was seen only a few times. The rearrangement uses TRBV5-5 and TRBJ2-6; D gene ambiguous. The CDR3 consists of 15 residues. Germline V gene data show CDR1 as SGHKS and CDR2 as YYEKEE (reference sequence). Deletions cut 1 base from V and 0 bases from J, with 5 bases between. The CDR3 loop is CASSLSASGANVLTF. For the CDR3, the DNA is TGTGCCAGCAGCTTGAGTGCCTCTGGGGCCAACGTCCTGACTTTC.